This is a list of T cell receptor beta chains from one sample in a study of blood T cell repertoires in COVID-19. TCRdb keeps only in-frame clones here, not all; method: immunoSEQ multiplex PCR. The profile shows 300,000 to 450,000 clones, roughly 90% of them singletons. Specimen: PBMCs or T cells enriched from blood (not recorded which). The receptors come from a woman aged 25 to 39 who had recovered from COVID-19. CDR3s include the opening cysteine and the closing phenylalanine or tryptophan. Each record gives: V gene, D gene, J gene, CDR3 length, CDR3 protein, CDR3 DNA. D genes are given only for firm matches.

V gene: TRBV7-8; D gene: -; J gene: TRBJ2-2; CDR3 length: 15; CDR3 protein: CASSRGRDGTGELFF; CDR3 DNA: TGTGCCAGCAGCAGGGGGAGGGATGGGACCGGGGAGCTGTTTTTT
V gene: TRBV3-1/TRBV3-2; D gene: TRBD1; J gene: TRBJ2-2; CDR3 length: 16; CDR3 protein: CASSPKGTGNTGELFF; CDR3 DNA: TGTGCCAGCAGCCCGAAAGGGACAGGGAACACCGGGGAGCTGTTTTTT
V gene: TRBV7-2; D gene: TRBD2; J gene: TRBJ2-1; CDR3 length: 16; CDR3 protein: CASSLDLAGGRLEQFF; CDR3 DNA: TGTGCCAGCAGCTTAGATCTAGCGGGGGGGCGGCTTGAGCAGTTCTTC
V gene: TRBV29-1; D gene: -; J gene: TRBJ2-6; CDR3 length: 16; CDR3 protein: CSVCQPGLSGANVLTF; CDR3 DNA: TGCAGCGTTTGTCAACCGGGTCTCTCTGGGGCCAACGTCCTGACTTTC
V gene: TRBV7-2; D gene: -; J gene: TRBJ1-2; CDR3 length: 14; CDR3 protein: CASSLGGPGPSYTF; CDR3 DNA: TGTGCCAGCAGCTTGGGGGGTCCTGGACCATCCTACACCTTC
V gene: TRBV28; D gene: -; J gene: TRBJ1-5; CDR3 length: 18; CDR3 protein: CASSSSYRSDHSNQPQHF; CDR3 DNA: TGTGCCAGCAGTTCCTCATACAGGTCAGACCATAGCAATCAGCCCCAGCATTTT
V gene: TRBV11-3; D gene: TRBD1; J gene: TRBJ2-3; CDR3 length: 16; CDR3 protein: CASSLEMTGETDTQYF; CDR3 DNA: TGTGCCAGCAGCTTAGAGATGACAGGGGAAACAGATACGCAGTATTTT
V gene: TRBV9; D gene: TRBD1; J gene: TRBJ1-1; CDR3 length: 17; CDR3 protein: CASSALRTGVANTEAFF; CDR3 DNA: TGTGCCAGCAGCGCCTTACGGACAGGGGTCGCGAACACTGAAGCTTTCTTT
V gene: TRBV24-1; D gene: TRBD1; J gene: TRBJ2-5; CDR3 length: 15; CDR3 protein: CATSDFTQGIETQYF; CDR3 DNA: TGTGCCACCAGTGATTTCACACAGGGGATTGAGACCCAGTACTTC
V gene: TRBV6-5; D gene: -; J gene: TRBJ2-5; CDR3 length: 13; CDR3 protein: CASTSRVQETQYF; CDR3 DNA: TGTGCCAGCACCTCGCGGGTCCAAGAGACCCAGTACTTC
V gene: TRBV6-5; D gene: -; J gene: TRBJ1-2; CDR3 length: 15; CDR3 protein: CASSPPPRLGYGYTF; CDR3 DNA: TGTGCCAGCAGTCCCCCTCCGCGGTTGGGCTATGGCTACACCTTC
V gene: TRBV7-9; D gene: TRBD1; J gene: TRBJ1-2; CDR3 length: 13; CDR3 protein: CASTSFRDRPYTF; CDR3 DNA: TGTGCCAGCACCTCGTTCCGGGACAGGCCCTACACCTTC
V gene: TRBV7-9; D gene: TRBD1; J gene: TRBJ1-5; CDR3 length: 14; CDR3 protein: CASSLDRGGQPQHF; CDR3 DNA: TGTGCCAGCAGCCTAGACAGGGGCGGACAGCCCCAGCATTTT
V gene: TRBV5-1; D gene: -; J gene: TRBJ2-1; CDR3 length: 13; CDR3 protein: CASSLGGYNEQFF; CDR3 DNA: TGCGCCAGCAGCTTGGGCGGGTACAATGAGCAGTTCTTC
V gene: TRBV23-1; D gene: -; J gene: TRBJ1-4; CDR3 length: 20; CDR3 protein: CASSQSVKQRGYATNEKLFF; CDR3 DNA: TGCGCCAGCAGTCAATCCGTGAAACAGCGAGGGTACGCAACTAATGAAAAACTGTTTTTT
V gene: TRBV19; D gene: TRBD1; J gene: TRBJ1-5; CDR3 length: 15; CDR3 protein: CASSAGQRSNQPQHF; CDR3 DNA: TGTGCCAGTAGTGCGGGACAGCGTAGCAATCAGCCCCAGCATTTT
V gene: TRBV6-5; D gene: TRBD1; J gene: TRBJ1-2; CDR3 length: 15; CDR3 protein: CASISGTGGNLPMTF; CDR3 DNA: TGTGCCAGCATTTCCGGGACAGGGGGCAACTTACCAATGACCTTC